The 14 T cell receptor beta chains below all came from one sample that was sequenced in a study of T cell responses to AZD1222 COVID-19 vaccine. Some clones are missing from TCRdb's copy, which holds only in-frame ones; the method was immunoSEQ multiplex PCR. The sample has 150,000 to 190,000 clones, 85% to 90% seen once. The specimen comprised peripheral blood, sampled 28 days after the second AZD1222 dose. The receptors were gathered from an adult who received the AZD1222 COVID-19 vaccine.

This chain joins TRBV14 and TRBJ1-2, with D possibly matching TRBD1 (5 bases). The CDR3 runs 13 residues. Germline-derived CDR1 and CDR2 are SGHDN and FVKESK. Trimming left V 1 base short and J 8 bases short, with 11 bases between. This CDR3 is CASSQVGGGGYTF. CDR3 coding DNA: TGTGCCAGCAGCCAAGTGGGGGGTGGCGGCTACACCTTC.

CDR3 nucleotide sequence: TGTGCTAGTGGTTTGTCAACTAGCGGGGGCTCCTACAATGAGCAGTTCTTC. Its translation is CASGLSTSGGSYNEQFF. The chain carries TRBV12-5 and TRBJ2-1; 11 bases match TRBD2. The germline V gene encodes CDR1 LGHNT and CDR2 FRNRAP. This CDR3 comprises 17 residues. V dropped 2 bases and J dropped 0; count of bases not matched to a gene: 3.

This chain joins TRBV12-3 or TRBV12-4 and TRBJ1-1; D is unclear. CDR3 length: 13 amino acids. V was clipped by 2 bases and J by 5 bases, with 9 bases between them. The CDR3 region is CASSLNPGTEAFF. The DNA of the CDR3 is TGTGCCAGCAGTTTAAACCCGGGGACTGAAGCTTTCTTT.

This chain joins TRBV24-1 and TRBJ2-1, with 14 bases matching TRBD2. The J segment lost 1 base and the V segment lost 3 bases, leaving 7 bases of the junction unmatched. This CDR3 contains 19 residues. The germline V gene encodes CDR1 KGHDR and CDR2 SFDVKD. CDR3 coding DNA: TGTGCCACCAGTGATCCCGGGACTAGCGGGAGACGATCCTACAATGAGCAGTTCTTC. Translation gives CATSDPGTSGRRSYNEQFF.

The chain is built from TRBV3-1 (or the pseudogene TRBV3-2) and TRBJ2-1, with unresolved D. V lost 1 base and J lost 10, with 8 bases in between. Per germline, CDR1 LGHDT and CDR2 YNNKEL (reference sequence). This CDR3 spans 12 amino acids. The CDR3 region is CASSQADTEQFF. The CDR3 DNA reads as TGTGCCAGCAGCCAAGCCGACACGGAGCAGTTCTTC.

The rearrangement uses TRBV28 and TRBJ1-2, with 9 nucleotides matching TRBD1. This CDR3 comprises 14 residues. With V trimmed by 2 bases and J by 4 bases, 2 bases remained unmatched. Germline V gene data show CDR1 as MDHEN and CDR2 as SYDVKM. CDR3 coding DNA: TGTGCCAGCAGTTTAAGGACAGGGGCCTATGGCTACACCTTC. This sequence encodes CASSLRTGAYGYTF.

The gene calls are TRBV11-2 and TRBJ2-1, with D perhaps matching TRBD1 (5 bases). In germline, CDR1 is SGHAT, CDR2 FQNNGV. V was shortened by 1 base and J by 12 bases, with 10 bases between the two germline ends. The CDR3 runs 12 residues. The CDR3 bases are TGTGCCAGCAGCTTAGTAGGGGCCTCGCAGTTCTTC. Residues: CASSLVGASQFF.

This clone has more than one count but fewer than ten. V and J are TRBV30 and TRBJ2-7; 8 positions agree with TRBD1. V lost 2 bases and J lost 0; bases outside the gene matches: 6. The CDR3 sequence is 15 residues long. The V gene's germline CDR1 is GTSNPN and CDR2 SVGIG (reference sequence). CDR3 residues: CAWSFGQGSSYEQYF. CDR3 DNA: TGTGCCTGGAGTTTTGGACAGGGATCCTCCTACGAGCAGTACTTC.

The chain links TRBV2 to TRBJ2-7, with 9 bases that match TRBD1. The ends lost 8 bases at V and 3 bases at J; junction bases unmatched: 5. The CDR3 spans 13 residues. Germline V gene lookup returns CDR1 SNHLY and CDR2 FYNNEI. The CDR3 region has the DNA TGTGCCAGCCTCCGGGACAGGGACTACGAGCAGTACTTC. As protein: CASLRDRDYEQYF. The variable domain in full, completed from reference TRBV2 and TRBJ2-7, reads EPEVTQTPSHQVTQMGQEVILRCVPISNHLYFYWYRQILGQKVEFLVSFYNNEISEKSEIFDDQFSVERPDGSNFTLKIRSTKLEDSAMYFCASLRDRDYEQYFGPGTRLTVT.

V and J are TRBV19 and TRBJ1-6; D may be TRBD1 (5 bases). Germline V gene data show CDR1 as LNHDA and CDR2 as SQIVND (reference sequence). This CDR3 has 17 residues. Trimming removed 4 bases from V and 7 bases from J, with 20 bases in between. CDR3 nucleotide sequence: TGTGCCAGTAGTACAGAACGGAGTCGGCAGGGAAATTCACCCCTCCACTTT. This codes for CASSTERSRQGNSPLHF.

This chain connects TRBV5-1 to TRBJ2-3, with 8 bases matching TRBD2. The CDR3 runs 19 residues. The V segment lost 5 bases and the J segment 3 bases; nucleotides outside the gene matches: 20. Germline CDR1 and CDR2: SGHRS and YFSETQ. Here the CDR3 reads CASSSTPSLAGSGTDTQYF. Written as DNA, the CDR3 is TGCGCCAGCAGTTCCACCCCCTCCTTAGCGGGAAGTGGAACAGATACGCAGTATTTT.

The chain carries TRBV7-8 and TRBJ2-3, with 11 bases matching TRBD2. Losses at the gene ends were 4 bases for V and 1 base for J; bases not matched to a gene: 4. CDR3 length: 16 amino acids. The V gene's germline CDR1 is SGHVS and CDR2 FQNEAQ. This CDR3 is CASSSTSGRRTDTQYF. The DNA of the CDR3 is TGTGCCAGCAGCTCCACTAGCGGGAGACGCACAGATACGCAGTATTTT.

Concerning this clone itself: Different DNA sequences within this sample yield the same CDR3. The CDR3 sequence is CASSVGSSGNTGELFF. The CDR3 coding sequence is TGTGCCAGCAGCGTAGGCTCTAGCGGTAACACCGGGGAGCTGTTTTTT. The V call is TRBV9, the J call TRBJ2-2, with 7 bases that match TRBD2. Germline CDR1 reads SGDLS; CDR2 reads YYNGEE. CDR3 size: 16 residues. V lost 0 bases to trimming and J lost 2 bases; unmatched junction nucleotides: 4.

This clone was seen a single time. V gene TRBV10-3 combines with J gene TRBJ1-2, with D hard to call. Trimming stripped 6 bases from V and 8 bases from J, with 16 bases between. Per the germline V gene, CDR1 is ENHRY and CDR2 is SYGVKD. CDR3 size: 13 residues. The CDR3 loop is CAISLDNLGGYTF. The DNA for the CDR3 is TGTGCCATCAGCCTTGACAATTTGGGCGGCTACACCTTC.